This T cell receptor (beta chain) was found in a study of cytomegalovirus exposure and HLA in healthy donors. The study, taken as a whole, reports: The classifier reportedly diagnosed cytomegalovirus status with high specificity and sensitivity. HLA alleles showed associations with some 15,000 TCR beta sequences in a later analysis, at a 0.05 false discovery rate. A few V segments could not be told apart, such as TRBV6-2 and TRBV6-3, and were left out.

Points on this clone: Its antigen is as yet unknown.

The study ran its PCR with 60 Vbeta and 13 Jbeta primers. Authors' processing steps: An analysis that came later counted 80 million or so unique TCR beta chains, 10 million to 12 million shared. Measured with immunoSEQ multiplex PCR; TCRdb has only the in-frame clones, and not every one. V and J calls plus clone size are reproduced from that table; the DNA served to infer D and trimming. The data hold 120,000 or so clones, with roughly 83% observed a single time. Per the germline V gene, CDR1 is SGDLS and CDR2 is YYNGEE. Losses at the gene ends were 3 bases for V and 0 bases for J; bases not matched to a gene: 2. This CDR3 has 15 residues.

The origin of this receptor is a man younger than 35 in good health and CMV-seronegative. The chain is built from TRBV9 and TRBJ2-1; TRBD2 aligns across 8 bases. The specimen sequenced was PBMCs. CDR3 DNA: TGTGCCAGCAGCGAGCGGGGGAGCTCCTACAATGAGCAGTTCTTC. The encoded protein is CASSERGSSYNEQFF.